This T cell receptor beta chain originates from a study of blood T cell repertoires in COVID-19. Across the whole study: There were acute and convalescent COVID-19 samples, and they came from the United States, Italy and Spain. T cells, B-cell-depleted T cells, or PBMCs supplied cDNA or gDNA.

Per the original methods: The authors estimated nucleated cell counts from reference gene primer amplification. Produced via immunoSEQ multiplex PCR; TCRdb's table is partial and in-frame only. The DNA was the basis for D and trimming; V, J and clone size are from that table. The table lists some 96,000 clones, 65% to 90% of them singletons. CDR1 is SGHRS and CDR2 is YFSETQ in the germline V gene. V gave up 4 bases and J gave up 1 base; unmatched junction bases: 5. The CDR3 totals 15 residues. This chain links TRBV5-1 with TRBJ2-1; 7 bases are a match to TRBD1. The sequence derives from a man older than 75 with acute or convalescent COVID-19. The material sequenced was peripheral blood. CDR3 in amino acids: CASSPDRESYNEQFF. The CDR3 DNA follows: TGCGCCAGCAGCCCCGACAGGGAATCCTACAATGAGCAGTTCTTC.